This T cell receptor beta chain came from a study of blood T cell repertoires in COVID-19 (TCRdb year 2020). Regarding the study in general: Samples from collaborators originated in the United States, Italy and Spain and spanned both the acute and convalescent phases of COVID-19. The prospective study material was composed of cDNA or gDNA derived from T cells, B-cell-depleted T cells, or PBMCs. The dataset comprised deeply sampled blood TCRbeta repertoires from subjects exposed to, actively infected with, or recovered from COVID-19. The repertoires were made available in a free public database intended to serve as a resource for research on the immune response to SARS-CoV-2. The samples were drawn from two sources: the first 160 participants of the ongoing ImmuneRACE study, and over 1,000 subjects contributed by 6 global collaborators. Sample metadata almost always included a de-identified subject ID, COVID-19 status, age in years and sex. Where available, HLA class I and class II types were obtained from metadata supplied by the sample provider rather than from assay-based typing.

What the authors observed across the whole study: The quantity of clinical and demographic metadata differed by source and by participant and was supplied without curation.

Collaborating institutions collected whole blood in K2EDTA tubes following their own protocols. For TCRbeta analysis, collaborator samples were shipped as frozen whole blood, as isolated PBMCs, or as DNA extracted from either sample type. TCRbeta CDR3 regions were amplified from genomic DNA using the immunoSEQ Assay, a bias-controlled multiplex PCR. The original pipeline was this. Nucleated cell counts per sample were estimated from amplification of reference gene primers within the assay. Sequence reads were collapsed and filtered to measure the absolute abundance of every unique TCRbeta CDR3 rearrangement. Productive Simpson clonality was computed per sample as the square root of Simpson's diversity index over productive rearrangements. What TCRdb holds here is the immuneACCESS table cut down to in-frame rearrangements. Part of the clones is not present; checked against another copy, under half of the missing clones reflect an unresolved V gene, and the others are unexplained. V and J calls and clone size are those listed in that table; D and trimming were worked out from the DNA. This sample comprises about 110,000 clones, approximately 86% of them detected only once. The ten top clones hold roughly 4% of the sample.

The germline V gene yields SGHRS for CDR1 and YFSETQ for CDR2. V is clipped by 4 bases and J by 0 bases, and the sequence between their germline boundaries is 11 bases long. Reading from cysteine to phenylalanine, the CDR3 counts 14 amino acids. Only the CDR3 part of the read is kept: 42 bases, read in frame from the first base. As to this clone: Its specific antigen is unknown. No much larger clone is present one base from it, and per-base qualities are unavailable.

The sample taken for sequencing was peripheral blood. This chain joins TRBV5-1 to TRBJ2-7; there is no confident call for the D gene. This TCR was sampled from a man between 35 and 55 years old with acute or convalescent COVID-19. The sequence in DNA is TGCGCCAGCAGCCCCACAGTGCCCTCCTACGAGCAGTACTTC. This translates into CASSPTVPSYEQYF.